This T cell receptor beta chain was identified during a study of PD-L1 blockade in urothelial cancer. Study in general: The study started patients on atezolizumab in about 2014, giving 1,200 mg intravenously every 3 weeks. About 90% of the roughly 30 patients were men who had bladder-origin urothelial cancer. Analyzed time points were 3 weeks (second dose) and 6 weeks after therapy began. Notes on the study in general: Tumor-associated blood clones were expanded more by durable-benefit patients at 3 weeks.

Libraries were prepared by immunoSEQ multiplex PCR; TCRdb keeps only in-frame clonotypes and omits some of them. Among some 56,000 clones, roughly 82% were seen once, and the ten largest hold approximately 1.5%. This clone was picked up a small number of times. Antigen unknown. Time point meaning: pretreatment peripheral blood. From germline, CDR1 is SQVTM and CDR2 ANQGSEA. Trimming shortened V by 3 bases and J by 4 bases, and 9 bases separated the two germline ends. The CDR3 runs 12 residues. The sample in question was PBMCs, obtained around atezolizumab (anti-PD-L1) treatment. This chain uses TRBV29-1 with TRBJ1-1; D call uncertain. The origin of this receptor is a man aged 50 to 60 with urothelial cancer. For the CDR3, the DNA is TGCAGCGTTGATCGGGGAATCACTGAAGCTTTCTTT. Translating it yields CSVDRGITEAFF.